One sample yielded the 3 T cell receptor beta chains listed below, sequenced in a study of CD8+ T cells in alopecia areata. cDNA reverse transcribed from extracted RNA served as the sequencing template. Only in-frame clones appear in the TCRdb table, and some are missing; sequencing was by immunoSEQ multiplex PCR. Among about 82,000 clones listed, 45% to 60% were seen once. The specimen sequenced was NKG2D-high CD8+ T cells sorted from blood. Receptors were obtained from a human donor with alopecia areata.

The rearrangement joins TRBV28 to TRBJ2-7; D may be TRBD1 (6 bases). V was trimmed by 6 bases and J by 1 base, leaving 13 bases between them. The CDR3 is 14 residues long. From germline, CDR1 is MDHEN and CDR2 SYDVKM. CDR3 loop: CASSAPTGSYEQYF. For the CDR3, the DNA is TGTGCCAGCAGCGCTCCGACAGGATCCTACGAGCAGTACTTC.

The rearrangement uses TRBV29-1 and TRBJ2-7; 10 bases map to TRBD1. This CDR3 is 14 amino acids long. Germline V gene sequence: CDR1 SQVTM, CDR2 ANQGSEA. Trimming cost V 3 bases and J 3 bases; bases outside gene matches: 5. The CDR3 sequence: CSVDGDRGGYEQYF. The CDR3 nucleotides are TGCAGCGTTGATGGGGACAGGGGAGGCTACGAGCAGTACTTC.

The rearrangement links TRBV30 to TRBJ2-3; D unclear. The CDR3 sequence is 13 residues long. Trimming removed 2 bases at V and 6 bases at J, with 12 bases between. Per germline, CDR1 GTSNPN and CDR2 SVGIG (reference sequence). DNA of the CDR3: TGTGCCTGGAGTTTCGGGTGGGCGGATACGCAGTATTTT. It yields the protein CAWSFGWADTQYF.